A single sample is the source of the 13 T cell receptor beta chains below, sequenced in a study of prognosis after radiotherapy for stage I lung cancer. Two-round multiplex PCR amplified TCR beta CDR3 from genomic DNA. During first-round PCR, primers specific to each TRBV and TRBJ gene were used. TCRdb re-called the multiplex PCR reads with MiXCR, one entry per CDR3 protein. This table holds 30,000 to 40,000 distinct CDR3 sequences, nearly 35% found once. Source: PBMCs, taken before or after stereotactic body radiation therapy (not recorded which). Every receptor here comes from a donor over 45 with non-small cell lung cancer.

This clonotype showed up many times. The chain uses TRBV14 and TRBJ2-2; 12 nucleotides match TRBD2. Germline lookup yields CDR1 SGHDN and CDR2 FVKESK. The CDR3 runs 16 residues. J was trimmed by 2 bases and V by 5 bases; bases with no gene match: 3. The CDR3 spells CASSRGLAGNTGELFF. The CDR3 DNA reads TGTGCCAGCAGCAGGGGACTAGCGGGTAACACCGGGGAGCTGTTTTTT.

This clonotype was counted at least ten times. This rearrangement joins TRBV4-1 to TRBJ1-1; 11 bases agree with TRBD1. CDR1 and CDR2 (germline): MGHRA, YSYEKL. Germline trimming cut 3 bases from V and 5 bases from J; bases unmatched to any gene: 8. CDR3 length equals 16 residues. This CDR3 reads CASSQGTGGFLTEAFF. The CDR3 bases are TGCGCCAGCAGCCAGGGGACAGGGGGTTTTTTGACTGAAGCTTTCTTT.

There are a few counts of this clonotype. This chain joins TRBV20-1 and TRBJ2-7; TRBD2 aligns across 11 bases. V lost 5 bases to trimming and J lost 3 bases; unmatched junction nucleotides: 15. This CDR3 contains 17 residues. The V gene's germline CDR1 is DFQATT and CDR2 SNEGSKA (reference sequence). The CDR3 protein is CSARETGTSGDNYEQYF. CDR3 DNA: TGCAGTGCTCGCGAAACCGGGACTAGCGGAGATAACTACGAGCAGTACTTC.

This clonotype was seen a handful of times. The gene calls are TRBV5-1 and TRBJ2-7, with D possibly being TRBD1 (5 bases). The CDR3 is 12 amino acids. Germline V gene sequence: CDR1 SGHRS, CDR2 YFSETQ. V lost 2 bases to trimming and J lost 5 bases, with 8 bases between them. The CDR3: CASSFDRNEQYF. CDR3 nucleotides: TGCGCCAGCAGCTTCGACAGAAACGAGCAGTACTTC. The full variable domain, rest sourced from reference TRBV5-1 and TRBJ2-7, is KAGVTQTPRYLIKTRGQQVTLSCSPISGHRSVSWYQQTPGQGLQFLFEYFSETQRNKGNFPGRFSGRQFSNSRSEMNVSTLELGDSALYLCASSFDRNEQYFGPGTRLTVT.

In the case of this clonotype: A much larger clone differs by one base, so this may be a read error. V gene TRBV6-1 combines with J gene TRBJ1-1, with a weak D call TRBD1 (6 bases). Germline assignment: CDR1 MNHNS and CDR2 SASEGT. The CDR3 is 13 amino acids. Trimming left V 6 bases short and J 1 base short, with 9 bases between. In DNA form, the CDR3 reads TGTGCCAGCAGGGTACAGGGGAACACTGAAGCTTTCTTT. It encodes CASRVQGNTEAFF.

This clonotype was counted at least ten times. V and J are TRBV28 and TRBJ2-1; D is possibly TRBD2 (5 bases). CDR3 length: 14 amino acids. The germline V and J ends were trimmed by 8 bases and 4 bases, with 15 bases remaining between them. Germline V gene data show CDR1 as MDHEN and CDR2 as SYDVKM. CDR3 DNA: TGTGCCAGCTCAGAGCTAGCCGCTTACAATGAGCAGTTCTTC. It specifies CASSELAAYNEQFF. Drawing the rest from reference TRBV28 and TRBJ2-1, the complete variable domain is DVKVTQSSRYLVKRTGEKVFLECVQDMDHENMFWYRQDPGLGLRLIYFSYDVKMKEKGDIPEGYSVSREKKERFSLILESASTNQTSMYLCASSELAAYNEQFFGPGTRLTVL.

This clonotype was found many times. The CDR3 sequence: CASSLKAGDSYGYTF. Here the CDR3 DNA reads TGTGCCAGCAGTTTAAAGGCGGGGGACTCCTATGGCTACACCTTC. This chain joins TRBV12-3 or TRBV12-4 and TRBJ1-2; TRBD1 is a possible D gene (5 bases). The V end lost 2 bases, the J end lost 4 bases, and 14 bases lay between the germline ends. This CDR3 comprises 15 residues.

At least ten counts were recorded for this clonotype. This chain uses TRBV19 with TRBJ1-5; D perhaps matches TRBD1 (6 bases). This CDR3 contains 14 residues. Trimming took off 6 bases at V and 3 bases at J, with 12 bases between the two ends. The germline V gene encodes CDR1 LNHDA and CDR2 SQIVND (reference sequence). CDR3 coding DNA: TGTGCCAGTAGGAGTCCGGGACACAATCAGCCCCAGCATTTT. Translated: CASRSPGHNQPQHF.

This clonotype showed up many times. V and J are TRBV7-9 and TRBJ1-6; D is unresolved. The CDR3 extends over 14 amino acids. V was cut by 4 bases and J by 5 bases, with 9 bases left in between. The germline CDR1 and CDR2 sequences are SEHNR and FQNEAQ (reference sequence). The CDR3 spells CASSSSPNNSPLHF. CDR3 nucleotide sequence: TGTGCCAGCAGCTCCTCTCCGAATAATTCACCCCTCCACTTT.

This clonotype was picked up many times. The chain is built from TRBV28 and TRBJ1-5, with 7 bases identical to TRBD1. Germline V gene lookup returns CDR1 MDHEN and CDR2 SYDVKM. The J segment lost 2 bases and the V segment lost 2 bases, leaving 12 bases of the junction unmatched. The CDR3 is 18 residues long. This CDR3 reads CASSLARAQGYGNQPQHF. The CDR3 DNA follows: TGTGCCAGCAGTTTAGCGAGGGCACAGGGGTATGGCAATCAGCCCCAGCATTTT. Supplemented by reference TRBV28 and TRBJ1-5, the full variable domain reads DVKVTQSSRYLVKRTGEKVFLECVQDMDHENMFWYRQDPGLGLRLIYFSYDVKMKEKGDIPEGYSVSREKKERFSLILESASTNQTSMYLCASSLARAQGYGNQPQHFGDGTRLSIL.

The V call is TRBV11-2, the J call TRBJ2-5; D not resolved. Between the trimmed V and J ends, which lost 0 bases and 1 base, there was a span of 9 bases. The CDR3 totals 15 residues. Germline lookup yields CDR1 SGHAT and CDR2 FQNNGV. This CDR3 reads CASSLDRISQETQYF. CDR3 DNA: TGTGCCAGCAGCTTAGATCGGATTTCCCAAGAGACCCAGTACTTC.

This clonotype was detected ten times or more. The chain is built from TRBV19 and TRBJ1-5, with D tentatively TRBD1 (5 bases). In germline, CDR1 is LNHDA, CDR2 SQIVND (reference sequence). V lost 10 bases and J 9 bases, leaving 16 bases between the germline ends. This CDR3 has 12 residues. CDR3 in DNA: TGTGCCACACGCGGGGGGTCTGGGCCCCAGCATTTT. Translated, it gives CATRGGSGPQHF.

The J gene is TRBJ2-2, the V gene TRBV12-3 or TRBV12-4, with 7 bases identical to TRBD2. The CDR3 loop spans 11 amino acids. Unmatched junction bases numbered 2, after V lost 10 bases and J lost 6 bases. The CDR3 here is CAIRGAGELFF. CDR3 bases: TGTGCCATCCGGGGGGCCGGGGAGCTGTTTTTT.